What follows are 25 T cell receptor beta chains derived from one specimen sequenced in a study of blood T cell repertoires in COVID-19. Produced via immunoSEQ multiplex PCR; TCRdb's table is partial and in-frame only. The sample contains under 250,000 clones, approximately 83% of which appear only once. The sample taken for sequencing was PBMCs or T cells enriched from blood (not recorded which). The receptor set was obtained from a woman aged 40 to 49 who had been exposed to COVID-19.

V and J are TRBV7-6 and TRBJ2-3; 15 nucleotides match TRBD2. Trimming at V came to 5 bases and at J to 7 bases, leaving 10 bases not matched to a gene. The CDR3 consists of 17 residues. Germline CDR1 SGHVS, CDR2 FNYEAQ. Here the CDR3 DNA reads TGTGCCAGCAGCAGGACTAGCGGGGGGGCAATATTAAATACGCAGTATTTT. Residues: CASSRTSGGAILNTQYF.

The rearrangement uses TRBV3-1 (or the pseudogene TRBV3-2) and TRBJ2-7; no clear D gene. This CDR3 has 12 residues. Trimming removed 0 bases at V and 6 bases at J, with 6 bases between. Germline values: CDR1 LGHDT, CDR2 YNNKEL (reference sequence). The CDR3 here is CASSQDTGEQYF. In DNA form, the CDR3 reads TGTGCCAGCAGCCAAGATACGGGCGAGCAGTACTTC.

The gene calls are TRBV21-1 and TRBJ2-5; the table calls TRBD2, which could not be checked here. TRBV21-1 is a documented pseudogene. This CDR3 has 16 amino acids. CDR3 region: CASSSSAECTQETQYF. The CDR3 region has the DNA TGTGCCAGCAGCTCGTCTGCGGAGTGTACTCAAGAGACCCAGTACTTC.

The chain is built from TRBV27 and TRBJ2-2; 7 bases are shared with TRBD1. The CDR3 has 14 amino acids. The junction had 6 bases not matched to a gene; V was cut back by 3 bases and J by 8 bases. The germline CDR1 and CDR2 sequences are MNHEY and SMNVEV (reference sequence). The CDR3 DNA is TGTGCCAGCAGTTTTGGGACAGTGGGTGGGGAGCTGTTTTTT. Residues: CASSFGTVGGELFF.

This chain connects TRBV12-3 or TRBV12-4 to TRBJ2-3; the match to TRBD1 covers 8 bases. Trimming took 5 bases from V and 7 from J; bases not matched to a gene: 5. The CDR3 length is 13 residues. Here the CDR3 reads CASSPDREYTQYF. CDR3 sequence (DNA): TGTGCCAGCAGTCCGGACAGGGAATATACGCAGTATTTT.

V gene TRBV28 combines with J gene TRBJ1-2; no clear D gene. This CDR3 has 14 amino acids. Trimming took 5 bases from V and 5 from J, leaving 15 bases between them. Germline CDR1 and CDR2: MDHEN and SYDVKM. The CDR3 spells CASSGNMGDYGYTF. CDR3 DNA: TGTGCCAGCAGTGGGAACATGGGAGATTATGGCTACACCTTC.

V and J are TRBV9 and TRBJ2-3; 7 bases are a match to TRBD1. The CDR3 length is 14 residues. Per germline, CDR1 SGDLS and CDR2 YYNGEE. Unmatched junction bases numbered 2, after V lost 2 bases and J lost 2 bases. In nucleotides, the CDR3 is TGTGCCAGCAGCGTGCAGGGGGTCACAGATACGCAGTATTTT. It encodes CASSVQGVTDTQYF.

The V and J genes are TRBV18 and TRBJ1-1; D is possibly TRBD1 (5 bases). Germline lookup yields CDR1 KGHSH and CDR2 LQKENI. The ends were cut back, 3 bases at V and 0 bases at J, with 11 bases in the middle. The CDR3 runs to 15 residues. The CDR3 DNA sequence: TGTGCCAGCTCACCCCCCGGGGGGTTGAACACTGAAGCTTTCTTT. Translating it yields CASSPPGGLNTEAFF.

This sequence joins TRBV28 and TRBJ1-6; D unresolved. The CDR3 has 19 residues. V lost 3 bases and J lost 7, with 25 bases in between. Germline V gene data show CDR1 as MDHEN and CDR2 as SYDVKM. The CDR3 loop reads CASSFTGEILQLGNSPLHF. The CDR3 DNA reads TGTGCCAGCAGTTTTACCGGGGAGATCCTGCAACTAGGGAATTCACCCCTCCACTTT.

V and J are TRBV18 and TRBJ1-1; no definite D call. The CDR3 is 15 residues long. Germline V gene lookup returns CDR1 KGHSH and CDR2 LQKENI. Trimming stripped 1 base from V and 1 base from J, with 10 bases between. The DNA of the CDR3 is TGTGCCAGCTCACCACAGGACTTTTGGAACACTGAAGCTTTCTTT. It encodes CASSPQDFWNTEAFF. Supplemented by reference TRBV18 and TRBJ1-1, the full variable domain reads NAGVMQNPRHLVRRRGQEARLRCSPMKGHSHVYWYRQLPEEGLKFMVYLQKENIIDESGMPKERFSAEFPKEGPSILRIQQVVRGDSAAYFCASSPQDFWNTEAFFGQGTRLTVV.

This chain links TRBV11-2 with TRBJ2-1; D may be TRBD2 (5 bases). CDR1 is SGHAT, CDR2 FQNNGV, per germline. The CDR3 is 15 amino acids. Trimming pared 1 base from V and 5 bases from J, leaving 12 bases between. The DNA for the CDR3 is TGTGCCAGCAGCTTAGTAGGCGGGCTGGACAATGAGCAGTTCTTC. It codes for CASSLVGGLDNEQFF.

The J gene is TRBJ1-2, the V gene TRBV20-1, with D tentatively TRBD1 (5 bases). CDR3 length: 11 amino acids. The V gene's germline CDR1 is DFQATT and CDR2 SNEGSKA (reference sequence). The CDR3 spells CSVDDSKGYTF. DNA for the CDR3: TGCAGCGTAGACGACAGCAAGGGCTACACCTTC.

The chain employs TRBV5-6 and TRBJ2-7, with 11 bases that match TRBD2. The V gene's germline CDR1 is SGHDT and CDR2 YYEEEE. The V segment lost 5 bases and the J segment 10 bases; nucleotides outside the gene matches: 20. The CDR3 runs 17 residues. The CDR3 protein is CASSPNHRLAGTQNQYF. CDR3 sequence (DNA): TGTGCCAGCAGTCCTAACCACAGACTAGCGGGGACCCAAAATCAGTACTTC.

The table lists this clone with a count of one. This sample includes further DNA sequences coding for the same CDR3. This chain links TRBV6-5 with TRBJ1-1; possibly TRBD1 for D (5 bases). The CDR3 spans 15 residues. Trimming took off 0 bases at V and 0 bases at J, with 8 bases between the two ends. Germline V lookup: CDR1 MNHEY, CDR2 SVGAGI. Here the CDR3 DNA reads TGTGCCAGCAGTTACTCAACAGGCATGAACACTGAAGCTTTCTTT. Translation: CASSYSTGMNTEAFF.

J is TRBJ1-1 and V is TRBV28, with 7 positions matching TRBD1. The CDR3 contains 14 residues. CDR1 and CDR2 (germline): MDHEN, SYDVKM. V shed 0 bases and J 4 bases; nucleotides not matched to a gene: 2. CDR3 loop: CASSLWGQLTEAFF. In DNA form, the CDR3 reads TGTGCCAGCAGTTTATGGGGACAGCTCACTGAAGCTTTCTTT.

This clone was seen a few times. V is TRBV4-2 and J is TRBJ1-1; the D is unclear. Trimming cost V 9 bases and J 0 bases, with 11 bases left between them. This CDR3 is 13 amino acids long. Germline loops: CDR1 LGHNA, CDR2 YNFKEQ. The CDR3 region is CASGLSMNTEAFF. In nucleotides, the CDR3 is TGTGCCAGTGGGCTTAGTATGAACACTGAAGCTTTCTTT.

The CDR3 sequence is CAWGFSGPSPTGQYF. Written as DNA, the CDR3 is TGTGCCTGGGGATTCTCAGGCCCGTCCCCGACCGGGCAGTACTTC. This rearrangement joins TRBV30 to TRBJ2-7, with D unclear. Germline V gene lookup returns CDR1 GTSNPN and CDR2 SVGIG (reference sequence). This CDR3 has 15 amino acids. Trimming pared 5 bases from V and 9 bases from J, leaving 26 bases between.

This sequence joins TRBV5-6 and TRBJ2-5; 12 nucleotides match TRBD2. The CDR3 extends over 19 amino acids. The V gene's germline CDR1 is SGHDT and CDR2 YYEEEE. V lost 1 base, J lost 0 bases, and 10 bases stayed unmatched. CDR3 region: CASSLLRLAGEWYQETQYF. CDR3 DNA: TGTGCCAGCAGCTTGCTAAGACTAGCGGGGGAGTGGTACCAAGAGACCCAGTACTTC.

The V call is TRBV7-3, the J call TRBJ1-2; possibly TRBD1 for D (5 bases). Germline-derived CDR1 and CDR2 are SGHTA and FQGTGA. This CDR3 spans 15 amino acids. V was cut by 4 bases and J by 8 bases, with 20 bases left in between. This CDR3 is CASSSGSTALEGYTF. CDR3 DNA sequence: TGTGCCAGCAGCTCCGGGTCGACAGCTTTGGAGGGCTACACCTTC.

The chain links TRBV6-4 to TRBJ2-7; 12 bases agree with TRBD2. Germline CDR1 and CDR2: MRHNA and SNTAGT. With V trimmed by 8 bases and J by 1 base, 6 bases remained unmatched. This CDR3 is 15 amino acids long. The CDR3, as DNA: TGTGCCAGCGAAGAACTAGCGGGGGGTTCCTACGAGCAGTACTTC. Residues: CASEELAGGSYEQYF.

CDR3 amino acids: CASSDSRDQDWEVTQYF. CDR3 bases: TGTGCCAGCAGTGACTCACGAGACCAGGACTGGGAAGTGACCCAGTACTTC. The V and J genes are TRBV6-4 and TRBJ2-5; possibly TRBD2 for D (5 bases). V was trimmed by 0 bases and J by 7 bases, leaving 21 bases between them. This CDR3 contains 17 residues. The germline CDR1 and CDR2 sequences are MRHNA and SNTAGT.

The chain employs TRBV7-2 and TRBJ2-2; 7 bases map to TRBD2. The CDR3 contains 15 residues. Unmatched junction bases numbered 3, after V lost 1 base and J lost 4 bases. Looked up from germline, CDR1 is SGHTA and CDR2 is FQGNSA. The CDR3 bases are TGTGCCAGCAGCTTAGACGGGGGGTTCACCGGGGAGCTGTTTTTT. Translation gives CASSLDGGFTGELFF.

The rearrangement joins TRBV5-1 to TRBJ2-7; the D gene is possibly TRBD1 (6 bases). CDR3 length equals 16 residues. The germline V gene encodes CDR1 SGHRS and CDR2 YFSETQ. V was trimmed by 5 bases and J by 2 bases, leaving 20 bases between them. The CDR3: CASRQIRDNEAYEQYF. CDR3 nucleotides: TGCGCCAGCAGACAAATCCGGGACAACGAAGCCTACGAGCAGTACTTC.

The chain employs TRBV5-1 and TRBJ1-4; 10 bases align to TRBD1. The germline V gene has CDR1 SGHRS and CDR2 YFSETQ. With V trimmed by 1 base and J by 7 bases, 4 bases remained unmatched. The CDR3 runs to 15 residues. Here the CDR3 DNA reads TGCGCCAGCAGCTTGAGCTGGGACAGGGGTGAAAAACTGTTTTTT. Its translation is CASSLSWDRGEKLFF.

In DNA form, the CDR3 reads TGTGCCAGTAGTATCACAGGGACGGCCGGGGAGCTGTTTTTT. Encoded protein: CASSITGTAGELFF. The J gene is TRBJ2-2, the V gene TRBV19, with TRBD1 as a possible D gene (6 bases). The CDR3 length is 14 residues. Germline-derived CDR1 and CDR2 are LNHDA and SQIVND (reference sequence). V was cut by 3 bases and J by 6 bases, with 11 bases left in between.